Following are 31 T cell receptor beta chains from one sample sequenced in a study of blood T cells in healthy people across ages. A sample-barcoded 5' primer and a J-beta primer mix were used in a second PCR of roughly 7 to 11 cycles. MiXCR, run by TCRdb on the 5' RACE reads, gives a single entry per CDR3 protein. The table records about 830,000 distinct CDR3 sequences, around 62% of them present only once. Sequenced sample: blood. Receptor source: a man aged 25 to 45 in good health.

The CDR3 loop is CASSPAIGTGVYEQYF. As DNA, the CDR3 is TGTGCCAGCAGCCCGGCTATCGGGACAGGCGTCTACGAGCAGTACTTC. The chain uses TRBV7-2 and TRBJ2-7, with 8 bases that match TRBD1. Germline values: CDR1 SGHTA, CDR2 FQGNSA. The CDR3 contains 16 residues. The J segment lost 3 bases and the V segment lost 5 bases, leaving 12 bases of the junction unmatched.

The rearrangement uses TRBV12-3 or TRBV12-4 and TRBJ1-5, with unresolved D. The germline V and J ends were trimmed by 3 bases and 2 bases, with 11 bases remaining between them. This CDR3 has 15 amino acids. In DNA form, the CDR3 reads TGTGCCAGCAGTTTGGTGGGATACCGCAATCAGCCCCAGCATTTT. It yields the protein CASSLVGYRNQPQHF.

The table lists this clonotype with a few counts. The chain has TRBV5-1 and TRBJ2-7, with TRBD1 identical over 8 bases. CDR1 is SGHRS, CDR2 YFSETQ, per germline. V trimming: 4 bases; J trimming: 0 bases; junction bases outside the gene matches: 6. This CDR3 is built from 15 residues. This CDR3 reads CASSGGTGRSYEQYF. The CDR3 DNA reads TGCGCCAGCAGCGGTGGGACAGGCCGCTCCTACGAGCAGTACTTC.

The V call is TRBV9, the J call TRBJ1-2; D possibly corresponds to TRBD1 (6 bases). The CDR3 length is 15 residues. Germline CDR1 is SGDLS and CDR2 is YYNGEE. Trimming pared 4 bases from V and 0 bases from J, leaving 13 bases between. This CDR3 reads CASSPGTPANYGYTF. The CDR3 nucleotides read TGTGCCAGCAGCCCCGGGACACCAGCTAACTATGGCTACACCTTC.

This clonotype was seen ten or more times. The chain combines TRBV7-8 with TRBJ2-5; unclear D gene. Germline CDR1 SGHVS, CDR2 FQNEAQ. This CDR3 region has 13 residues. The V gene lost 3 bases and the J gene lost 3 bases, with 8 bases spanning the gap. DNA for the CDR3: TGTGCCAGCAGCTTGGTGTCTGAAGAGACCCAGTACTTC. Residues: CASSLVSEETQYF.

CDR3 DNA sequence: TGTGCCAGCAGTTTAGGGGGACAGGGGGCCGGTGGCTACACCTTC. This gives the protein CASSLGGQGAGGYTF. This chain links TRBV28 with TRBJ1-2; 12 bases agree with TRBD1. The V segment lost 2 bases and the J segment 7 bases; nucleotides outside the gene matches: 5. CDR3 length equals 15 residues. The V gene's germline CDR1 is MDHEN and CDR2 SYDVKM.

The chain joins TRBV6-6 to TRBJ2-7; the match to TRBD1 covers 7 bases. CDR1 MNHNY and CDR2 SVGAGI come from the germline V gene (reference sequence). The CDR3 is 14 residues long. V dropped 6 bases and J dropped 5; count of bases not matched to a gene: 10. Here the CDR3 DNA reads TGTGCCAGCAGATCGACAGGGTTGGGAAACGAGCAGTACTTC. This sequence encodes CASRSTGLGNEQYF.

This clonotype showed up just a few times. The J gene is TRBJ2-3, the V gene TRBV15; D is possibly TRBD1 (5 bases). V was clipped by 2 bases and J by 1 base, with 10 bases between them. In germline, CDR1 is LNHNV, CDR2 YYDKDF (reference sequence). CDR3 length equals 15 residues. The CDR3 loop is CATSRTGQRTDTQYF. The CDR3 DNA reads TGTGCCACCAGCAGAACAGGACAACGCACAGATACGCAGTATTTT.

The chain has TRBV7-2 and TRBJ2-1, with D possibly TRBD1 on 5 matching bases. Germline assignment: CDR1 SGHTA and CDR2 FQGNSA. This CDR3 region has 15 residues. V lost 1 base, J lost 7 bases, and 14 bases lay in between. Written as DNA, the CDR3 is TGTGCCAGCAGCTTAGAGGGGTATATGATGAATGAGCAGTTCTTC. This sequence encodes CASSLEGYMMNEQFF. Full variable domain (outside the CDR3, taken from reference TRBV7-2 and TRBJ2-1): GAGVSQSPSNKVTEKGKDVELRCDPISGHTALYWYRQSLGQGLEFLIYFQGNSAPDKSGLPSDRFSAERTGGSVSTLTIQRTQQEDSAVYLCASSLEGYMMNEQFFGPGTRLTVL.

The chain combines TRBV4-3 with TRBJ2-7; TRBD2 is a possible D gene (5 bases). CDR3 length: 17 residues. Germline CDR1 and CDR2: LGHNA and YSLEER. V gave up 1 base and J gave up 7 bases, with 23 bases separating them. DNA for the CDR3: TGCGCCAGCAGCCAAGCGCCACAGCCTAGCCAGGTCGGAGAGCAGTACTTC. Protein: CASSQAPQPSQVGEQYF.

This clonotype was seen more than once but under ten times. This chain links TRBV15 with TRBJ2-6; D is unclear. The germline V gene encodes CDR1 LNHNV and CDR2 YYDKDF (reference sequence). The CDR3 has 16 residues. Trimming took 0 bases from V and 0 from J, leaving 6 bases between them. Here the CDR3 DNA reads TGTGCCACCAGCAGAGATTACAGCTCTGGGGCCAACGTCCTGACTTTC. Its protein is CATSRDYSSGANVLTF.

The CDR3 DNA reads as TGTGCCAGTACCTCGATGGGCCGAGAGACCCAGTACTTC. It encodes CASTSMGRETQYF. The chain carries TRBV11-2 and TRBJ2-5; D not certain. Trimming took off 9 bases at V and 4 bases at J, with 15 bases between the two ends. The CDR3 totals 13 residues. The V gene's germline CDR1 is SGHAT and CDR2 FQNNGV.

This clonotype was recorded once. The chain employs TRBV12-3 or TRBV12-4 and TRBJ1-5; D is perhaps TRBD1 (6 bases). V gave up 2 bases and J gave up 6 bases, with 11 bases separating them. This CDR3 comprises 14 residues. The CDR3 sequence: CASSLFQTGQPQHF. The CDR3 region has the DNA TGTGCCAGCAGTTTATTTCAGACAGGTCAGCCCCAGCATTTT.

This chain connects TRBV4-3 to TRBJ2-1; 8 bases are shared with TRBD2. The V and J ends lost 2 bases and 2 bases, in that order; junction bases with no gene match: 8. The CDR3 spans 17 residues. The V gene's germline CDR1 is LGHNA and CDR2 YSLEER. CDR3 sequence reads: CASSQLLSGATYNEQFF. The CDR3 bases are TGCGCCAGCAGCCAACTCCTTAGCGGGGCGACCTACAATGAGCAGTTCTTC.

This chain uses TRBV6-5 with TRBJ2-5; tentative D call: TRBD2 (7 bases). V was trimmed by 7 bases and J by 4 bases, leaving 13 bases between them. Germline loops: CDR1 MNHEY, CDR2 SVGAGI. This CDR3 comprises 13 residues. CDR3 region: CASTEGGRETQYF. The CDR3 region has the DNA TGTGCCAGCACCGAGGGGGGGCGAGAGACCCAGTACTTC.

This clonotype was observed a few times. This chain joins TRBV28 and TRBJ2-7; no reliable D call. This CDR3 region has 15 residues. V was clipped by 4 bases and J by 3 bases, with 16 bases between them. Germline V CDR1 and CDR2: MDHEN, SYDVKM. CDR3 nucleotide sequence: TGTGCCAGCAGTTCCCTCGGAAGGGCTATCTACGAGCAGTACTTC. It is translated as CASSSLGRAIYEQYF.

The chain couples TRBV20-1 to TRBJ2-3; a weak D match, TRBD1 (5 bases). The CDR3 has 16 residues. V was clipped by 0 bases and J by 1 base, with 14 bases between them. The germline V gene has CDR1 DFQATT and CDR2 SNEGSKA (reference sequence). The CDR3 DNA is TGCAGTGCTAGAGATCAGGGCGTTCGAGGCACAGATACGCAGTATTTT. Translated, it gives CSARDQGVRGTDTQYF.

V is TRBV20-1 and J is TRBJ1-2, with TRBD1 matching 7 bases. The CDR3 has 15 amino acids. The junction had 11 bases not matched to a gene; V was cut back by 0 bases and J by 7 bases. Germline V lookup: CDR1 DFQATT, CDR2 SNEGSKA (reference sequence). The CDR3 sequence: CSARDQRQGVAGYTF. The DNA for the CDR3 is TGCAGTGCTAGAGATCAGAGGCAGGGGGTGGCTGGCTACACCTTC.

Remarks on this clonotype: Relative to the germline gene, one junction end is altered; a read error may explain this. The chain has TRBV6-4 and TRBJ2-3; D not resolved. The CDR3 runs to 16 residues. Germline lookup yields CDR1 MRHNA and CDR2 SNTAGT. The CDR3 loop is CASSYSVPPAADTQYF. Written as DNA, the CDR3 is TGTGCCAGCAGTTACTCGGTACCCCCGGCGGCAGATACGCAGTATTTT.

V and J are TRBV20-1 and TRBJ1-2; tentative D call: TRBD1 (5 bases). The CDR3 is 13 amino acids. CDR1 is DFQATT and CDR2 is SNEGSKA in the germline V gene (reference sequence). V lost 0 bases and J lost 8, with 13 bases in between. As DNA, the CDR3 is TGCAGTGCTAGAGATCCAGACAGAAGCGGCTACACCTTC. It specifies CSARDPDRSGYTF.

On this clonotype itself: Being one base from a much bigger clone, this may be a read error. The chain has TRBV7-2 and TRBJ2-3, with D maybe TRBD1 (6 bases). Germline V CDR1 and CDR2: SGHTA, FQGNSA. Between the trimmed V and J ends, which lost 6 bases and 0 bases, there was a span of 13 bases. This CDR3 is built from 15 residues. The CDR3 is CASSSGDISTDTQYF. The CDR3 region has the DNA TGTGCCAGCAGTTCAGGGGACATAAGCACAGATACGCAGTATTTT.

The chain combines TRBV5-6 with TRBJ2-2, with D unclear. The V end was cut by 2 bases, the J end by 1 base, with 12 bases between. Germline loops: CDR1 SGHDT, CDR2 YYEEEE. There are 16 residues in the CDR3. CDR3 nucleotide sequence: TGTGCCAGCAGCTTCTCCGAGACAAAGAACACCGGGGAGCTGTTTTTT. Its translation is CASSFSETKNTGELFF. The full variable domain, with the rest looked up from reference TRBV5-6 and TRBJ2-2, is DAGVTQSPTHLIKTRGQQVTLRCSPKSGHDTVSWYQQALGQGPQFIFQYYEEEERQRGNFPDRFSGHQFPNYSSELNVNALLLGDSALYLCASSFSETKNTGELFFGEGSRLTVL.

CDR3 in DNA: TGTGCCAGCAGCTTAGGCCGCGGACAGGGCTCCTACAATGAGCAGTTCTTC. Amino acid sequence: CASSLGRGQGSYNEQFF. The V call is TRBV7-9, the J call TRBJ2-1, with 8 bases matching TRBD1. The CDR3 extends over 17 amino acids. CDR1 is SEHNR and CDR2 is FQNEAQ in the germline V gene (reference sequence). V trimming: 1 base; J trimming: 0 bases; junction bases outside the gene matches: 5.

Of note for this clonotype: At one end, the junction sequence differs from germline, possibly due to a read error. V is TRBV7-3 and J is TRBJ2-1; D unclear. The germline gives CDR1 SGHTA, CDR2 FQGTGA. The CDR3 sequence is 14 residues long. The CDR3 is CASSLTRSSNEQFF. Here the CDR3 DNA reads TGTGCCAGCAGCTTAACGCGGTCCTCCAATGAGCAGTTCTTC.

This clonotype was seen a few times. CDR3 sequence: CASSLTSQSYEQYF. The CDR3 DNA reads as TGTGCCAGCAGCTTAACTAGTCAGTCCTACGAGCAGTACTTC. This chain joins TRBV7-9 and TRBJ2-7; tentatively, D is TRBD2 (5 bases). The germline V gene encodes CDR1 SEHNR and CDR2 FQNEAQ (reference sequence). The CDR3 totals 14 residues. V gave up 2 bases and J gave up 1 base, with 9 bases separating them. The complete variable domain, with remaining parts taken from reference TRBV7-9 and TRBJ2-7, reads DTGVSQNPRHKITKRGQNVTFRCDPISEHNRLYWYRQTLGQGPEFLTYFQNEAQLEKSRLLSDRFSAERPKGSFSTLEIQRTEQGDSAMYLCASSLTSQSYEQYFGPGTRLTVT.

The gene calls are TRBV7-9 and TRBJ1-1; 7 nucleotides agree with TRBD1. The CDR3 spans 15 residues. Germline V lookup: CDR1 SEHNR, CDR2 FQNEAQ (reference sequence). Trimming cost V 5 bases and J 0 bases; bases outside gene matches: 6. The CDR3 region is CASSRQGMMNTEAFF. Here the CDR3 DNA reads TGTGCCAGCAGCCGACAGGGAATGATGAACACTGAAGCTTTCTTT.

The V gene is TRBV30, the J gene TRBJ2-4; 8 positions agree with TRBD1. The V and J ends lost 3 bases and 12 bases, in that order; junction bases with no gene match: 4. The CDR3 is 11 amino acids. Germline CDR1 is GTSNPN and CDR2 is SVGIG (reference sequence). CDR3 DNA: TGTGCCTGGAGATATGGACAGGGTCAGTACTTC. Its translation: CAWRYGQGQYF.

The J gene is TRBJ2-7, the V gene TRBV6-5; unclear D gene. V lost 0 bases and J lost 4, with 13 bases in between. Germline CDR1 and CDR2: MNHEY and SVGAGI. CDR3 size: 15 residues. CDR3 sequence reads: CASSYSTQPVYEQYF. DNA of the CDR3: TGTGCCAGCAGTTACTCGACTCAACCCGTTTACGAGCAGTACTTC.

The rearrangement uses TRBV7-2 and TRBJ2-4, with D possibly matching TRBD2 (6 bases). Germline values: CDR1 SGHTA, CDR2 FQGNSA. This CDR3 is built from 19 residues. V lost 5 bases to trimming and J lost 2 bases, with 25 bases between them. CDR3 in amino acids: CASSISGRRDVISKNIQYF. CDR3 DNA: TGTGCCAGCAGCATATCAGGGAGGAGAGATGTAATATCCAAAAACATTCAGTACTTC.

J is TRBJ1-1 and V is TRBV7-2; D is undetermined. The CDR3 runs 15 residues. The germline V gene encodes CDR1 SGHTA and CDR2 FQGNSA. Trimming removed 2 bases at V and 1 base at J, with 11 bases between. CDR3 residues: CASSLPWTANTEAFF. Here the CDR3 DNA reads TGTGCCAGCAGCTTACCCTGGACGGCGAACACTGAAGCTTTCTTT. Full variable domain (missing parts from reference TRBV7-2 and TRBJ1-1): GAGVSQSPSNKVTEKGKDVELRCDPISGHTALYWYRQSLGQGLEFLIYFQGNSAPDKSGLPSDRFSAERTGGSVSTLTIQRTQQEDSAVYLCASSLPWTANTEAFFGQGTRLTVV.

The V call is TRBV5-5, the J call TRBJ2-7; 11 bases map to TRBD2. This CDR3 comprises 16 residues. Germline loops: CDR1 SGHKS, CDR2 YYEKEE (reference sequence). With V trimmed by 0 bases and J by 5 bases, 7 bases remained unmatched. The CDR3 loop is CASSLVLAGGRHEQYF. CDR3 DNA: TGTGCCAGCAGCTTGGTTCTAGCGGGGGGCCGCCACGAGCAGTACTTC.